This TCR beta chain was captured in a study of blood T cell repertoires in COVID-19. For the study at large: Sources were T cells, B-cell-depleted T cells, or PBMCs; the material itself was cDNA or gDNA.

Data came from immunoSEQ multiplex PCR; TCRdb stores just in-frame clones and leaves some out. The sample lists some 300,000 clones, roughly 90% occurring once. Germline trimming cut 2 bases from V and 1 base from J; bases unmatched to any gene: 11. The CDR3 has 17 residues. Germline V gives CDR1 SGHTS, CDR2 YDEGEE. Across 20 to 25 US areas, participants ranged in age from about 18 to 90 years. Which cohort a participant joined came from the clinical history participants gave. The receptor was isolated from a woman aged 30 to 39 who had been exposed to COVID-19. The chain joins TRBV5-8 to TRBJ1-1; 7 bases line up with TRBD1. Specimen: PBMCs or T cells enriched from blood (not recorded which). The CDR3 here is CASSFRAEGAENTEAFF. Written as DNA, the CDR3 is TGTGCCAGCAGCTTTCGGGCCGAGGGGGCGGAGAACACTGAAGCTTTCTTT.